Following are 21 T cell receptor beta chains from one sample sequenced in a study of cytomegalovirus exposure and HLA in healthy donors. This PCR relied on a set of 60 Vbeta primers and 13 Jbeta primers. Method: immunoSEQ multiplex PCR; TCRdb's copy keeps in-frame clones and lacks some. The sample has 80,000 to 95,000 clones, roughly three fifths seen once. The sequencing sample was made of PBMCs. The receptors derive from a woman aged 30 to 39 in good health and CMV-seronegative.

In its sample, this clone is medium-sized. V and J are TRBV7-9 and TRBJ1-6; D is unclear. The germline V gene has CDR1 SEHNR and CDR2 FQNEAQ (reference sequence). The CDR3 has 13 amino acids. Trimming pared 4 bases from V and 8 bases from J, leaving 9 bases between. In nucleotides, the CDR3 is TGTGCCAGCAGCTACGAGGGCTATTCACCCCTCCACTTT. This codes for CASSYEGYSPLHF.

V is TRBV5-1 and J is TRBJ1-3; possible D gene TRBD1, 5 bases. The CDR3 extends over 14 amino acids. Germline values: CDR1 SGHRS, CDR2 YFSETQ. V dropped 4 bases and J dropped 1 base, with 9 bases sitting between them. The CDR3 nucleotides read TGCGCCAGCAGCACGGACACTTCTGGAAACACCATATATTTT. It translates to CASSTDTSGNTIYF. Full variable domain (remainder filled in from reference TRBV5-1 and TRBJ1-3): KAGVTQTPRYLIKTRGQQVTLSCSPISGHRSVSWYQQTPGQGLQFLFEYFSETQRNKGNFPGRFSGRQFSNSRSEMNVSTLELGDSALYLCASSTDTSGNTIYFGEGSWLTVV.

CDR3 loop: CASSLTRGQGTAGELFF. CDR3 coding DNA: TGTGCCAGCAGCTTAACAAGGGGACAGGGTACAGCCGGGGAGCTGTTTTTT. The chain joins TRBV7-3 to TRBJ2-2, with TRBD1 identical over 9 bases. Germline loops: CDR1 SGHTA, CDR2 FQGTGA. J was trimmed by 6 bases and V by 0 bases; bases with no gene match: 8. This CDR3 spans 17 amino acids. The full variable domain, completed using reference TRBV7-3 and TRBJ2-2, is GAGVSQTPSNKVTEKGKYVELRCDPISGHTALYWYRQSLGQGPEFLIYFQGTGAADDSGLPNDRFFAVRPEGSVSTLKIQRTERGDSAVYLCASSLTRGQGTAGELFFGEGSRLTVL.

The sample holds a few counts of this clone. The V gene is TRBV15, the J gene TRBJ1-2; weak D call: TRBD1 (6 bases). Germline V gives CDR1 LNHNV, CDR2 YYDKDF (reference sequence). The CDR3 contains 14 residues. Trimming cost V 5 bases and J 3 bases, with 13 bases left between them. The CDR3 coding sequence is TGTGCCACCAGCCCGGGGAGGGGGGACTATGGCTACACCTTC. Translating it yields CATSPGRGDYGYTF.

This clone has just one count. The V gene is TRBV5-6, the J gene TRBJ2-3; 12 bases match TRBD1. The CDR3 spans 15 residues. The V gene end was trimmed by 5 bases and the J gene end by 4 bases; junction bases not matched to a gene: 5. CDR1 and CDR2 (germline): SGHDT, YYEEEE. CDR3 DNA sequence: TGTGCCAGCAGTGGGGACAGGGGGCGCGCAGATACGCAGTATTTT. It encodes CASSGDRGRADTQYF.

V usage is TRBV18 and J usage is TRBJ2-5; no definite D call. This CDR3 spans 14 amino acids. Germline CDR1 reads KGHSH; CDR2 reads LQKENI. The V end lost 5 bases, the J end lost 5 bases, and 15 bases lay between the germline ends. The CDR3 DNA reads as TGTGCCAGCTCAAGAAATAGTGTGCGGGAGACCCAGTACTTC. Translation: CASSRNSVRETQYF.

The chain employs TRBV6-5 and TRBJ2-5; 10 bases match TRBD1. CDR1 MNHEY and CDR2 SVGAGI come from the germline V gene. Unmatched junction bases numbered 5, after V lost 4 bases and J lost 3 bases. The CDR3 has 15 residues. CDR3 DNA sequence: TGTGCCAGCAGTTTTGTGACAGGGGGCGAAGAGACCCAGTACTTC. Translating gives CASSFVTGGEETQYF.

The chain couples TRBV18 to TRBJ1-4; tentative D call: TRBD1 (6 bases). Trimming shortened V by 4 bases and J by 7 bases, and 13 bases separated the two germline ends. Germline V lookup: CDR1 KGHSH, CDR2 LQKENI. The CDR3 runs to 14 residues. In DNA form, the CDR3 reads TGTGCCAGCTCACGATCAGGGGATGGTGAAAAACTGTTTTTT. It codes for CASSRSGDGEKLFF.

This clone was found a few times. CDR3 protein: CASSRDRLEVQPQHF. In DNA, the CDR3 is TGTGCCAGCAGCAGGGACAGGTTGGAAGTTCAGCCCCAGCATTTT. The chain recombines TRBV7-9 with TRBJ1-5; 8 bases match TRBD1. Per germline, CDR1 SEHNR and CDR2 FQNEAQ (reference sequence). The CDR3 runs 15 residues. V was pared by 5 bases and J by 6 bases, with 9 bases of the junction left unmatched.

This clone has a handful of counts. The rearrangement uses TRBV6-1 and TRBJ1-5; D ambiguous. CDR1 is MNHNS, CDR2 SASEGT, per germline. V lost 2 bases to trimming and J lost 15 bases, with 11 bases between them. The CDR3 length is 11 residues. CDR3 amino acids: CASSEYTATHF. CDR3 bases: TGTGCCAGCAGTGAATACACCGCCACGCATTTT.

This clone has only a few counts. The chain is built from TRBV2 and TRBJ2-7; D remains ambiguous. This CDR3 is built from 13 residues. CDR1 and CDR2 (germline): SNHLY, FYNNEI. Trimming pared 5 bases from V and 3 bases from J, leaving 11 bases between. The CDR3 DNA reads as TGTGCCAGCAGTACTGACAACCACTACGAGCAGTACTTC. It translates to CASSTDNHYEQYF. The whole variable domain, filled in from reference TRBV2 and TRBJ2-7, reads EPEVTQTPSHQVTQMGQEVILRCVPISNHLYFYWYRQILGQKVEFLVSFYNNEISEKSEIFDDQFSVERPDGSNFTLKIRSTKLEDSAMYFCASSTDNHYEQYFGPGTRLTVT.

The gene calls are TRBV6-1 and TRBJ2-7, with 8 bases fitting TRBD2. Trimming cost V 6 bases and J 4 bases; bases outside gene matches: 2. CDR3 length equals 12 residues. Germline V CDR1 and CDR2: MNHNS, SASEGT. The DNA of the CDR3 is TGTGCCAGCAGGCGGGGGGCATACGAGCAGTACTTC. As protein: CASRRGAYEQYF.

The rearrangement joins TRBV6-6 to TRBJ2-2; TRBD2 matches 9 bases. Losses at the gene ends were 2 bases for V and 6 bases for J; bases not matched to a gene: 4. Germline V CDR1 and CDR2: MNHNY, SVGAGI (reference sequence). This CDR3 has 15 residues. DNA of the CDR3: TGTGCCAGCAGTTACGGGGGGACTAGCCCCGGGGAGCTGTTTTTT. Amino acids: CASSYGGTSPGELFF.

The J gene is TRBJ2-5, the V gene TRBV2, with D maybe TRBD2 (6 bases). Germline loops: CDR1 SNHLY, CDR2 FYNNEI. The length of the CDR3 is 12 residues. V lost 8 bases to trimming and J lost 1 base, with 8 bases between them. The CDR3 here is CASGDFQETQYF. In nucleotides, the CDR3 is TGTGCCAGCGGGGACTTCCAAGAGACCCAGTACTTC.

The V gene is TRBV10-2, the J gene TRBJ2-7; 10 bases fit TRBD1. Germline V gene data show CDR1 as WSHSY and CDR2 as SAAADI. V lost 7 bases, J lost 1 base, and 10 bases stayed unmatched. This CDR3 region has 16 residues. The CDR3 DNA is TGCGCCAGCAAAAACCCTGGACAGGGGGTGTCCTACGAGCAGTACTTC. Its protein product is CASKNPGQGVSYEQYF.

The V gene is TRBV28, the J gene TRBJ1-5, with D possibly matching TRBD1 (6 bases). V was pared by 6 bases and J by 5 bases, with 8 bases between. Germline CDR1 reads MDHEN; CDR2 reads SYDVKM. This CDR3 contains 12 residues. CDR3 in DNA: TGTGCCAGCAGCCAGGGGCATCAGCCCCAGCATTTT. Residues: CASSQGHQPQHF.

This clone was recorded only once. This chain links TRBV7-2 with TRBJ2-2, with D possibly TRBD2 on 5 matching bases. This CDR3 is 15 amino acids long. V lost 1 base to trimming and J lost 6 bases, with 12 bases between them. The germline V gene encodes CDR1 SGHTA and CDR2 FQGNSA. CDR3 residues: CASSLELSGSGELFF. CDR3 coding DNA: TGTGCCAGCAGCTTAGAACTAAGCGGTTCCGGGGAGCTGTTTTTT.

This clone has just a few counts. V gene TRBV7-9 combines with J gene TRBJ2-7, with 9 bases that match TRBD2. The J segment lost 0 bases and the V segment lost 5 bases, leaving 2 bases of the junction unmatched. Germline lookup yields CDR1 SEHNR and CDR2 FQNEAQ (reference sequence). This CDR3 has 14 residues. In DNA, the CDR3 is TGTGCCAGCAGCGCAGCGGGGGGCTCCTACGAGCAGTACTTC. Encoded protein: CASSAAGGSYEQYF.

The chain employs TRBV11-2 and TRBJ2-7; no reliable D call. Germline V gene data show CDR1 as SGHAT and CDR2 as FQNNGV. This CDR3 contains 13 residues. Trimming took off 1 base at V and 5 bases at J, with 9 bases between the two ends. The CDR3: CASSLAGRNEQYF. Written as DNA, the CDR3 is TGTGCCAGCAGCTTAGCGGGTCGAAACGAGCAGTACTTC.

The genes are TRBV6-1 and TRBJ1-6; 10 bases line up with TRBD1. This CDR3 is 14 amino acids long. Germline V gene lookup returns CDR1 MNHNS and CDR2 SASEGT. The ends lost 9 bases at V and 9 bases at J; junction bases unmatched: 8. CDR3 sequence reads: CASAPGQGFSPLHF. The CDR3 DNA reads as TGTGCCAGTGCACCGGGACAGGGGTTTTCACCCCTCCACTTT.

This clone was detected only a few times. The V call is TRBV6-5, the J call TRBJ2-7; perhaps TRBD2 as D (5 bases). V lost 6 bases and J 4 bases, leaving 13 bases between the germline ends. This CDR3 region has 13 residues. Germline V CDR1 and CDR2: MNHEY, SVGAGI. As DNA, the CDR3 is TGTGCCAGCAGCCGAACGGGAATTTACGAGCAGTACTTC. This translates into CASSRTGIYEQYF.